The 17 T cell receptor beta chains in this list originate from one sample, sequenced in a study of shared clonotypes between healthy human individuals. Repertoires were generated with immunoSEQ multiplex PCR, while TCRdb's copy carries only in-frame clones and drops some. The sample records 2 million to 2.5 million clones, 85% to 95% being singletons. Sequences were obtained from naive CD4+ T cells from PBMCs. Subset denoted: CD45RA+ positively selected. Receptors originate from a man aged 18 to 29 in good health. Some clones in this sample may be carry-over from other donors' samples.

This clone was detected only once. This chain uses TRBV7-2 with TRBJ1-1; possible D gene TRBD1, 6 bases. The CDR3 has 15 residues. CDR1 is SGHTA and CDR2 is FQGNSA in the germline V gene. Trimming shortened V by 3 bases and J by 1 base, and 12 bases separated the two germline ends. The CDR3 sequence: CASSFLQGRNTEAFF. Written as DNA, the CDR3 is TGTGCCAGCAGCTTTCTACAGGGTAGGAACACTGAAGCTTTCTTT.

The gene calls are TRBV6-5 and TRBJ2-5; D unclear. V gave up 7 bases and J gave up 2 bases, with 11 bases separating them. The V gene's germline CDR1 is MNHEY and CDR2 SVGAGI. CDR3 length: 13 residues. In nucleotides, the CDR3 is TGTGCCAGCACCGGACGGTCACAAGAGACCCAGTACTTC. This codes for CASTGRSQETQYF.

To note about this clone: The sample holds other DNA sequences that translate to the same CDR3. The chain is built from TRBV4-2 and TRBJ1-1; D not certain. Deletions cut 0 bases from V and 0 bases from J, with 8 bases between. The CDR3 totals 15 residues. Germline assignment: CDR1 LGHNA and CDR2 YNFKEQ. The CDR3 region is CASSQEQRMNTEAFF. In nucleotides, the CDR3 is TGTGCCAGCAGCCAAGAGCAGCGAATGAACACTGAAGCTTTCTTT.

This clone was recorded once. The chain employs TRBV6-5 and TRBJ2-7, with D tentatively TRBD2 (6 bases). The CDR3 runs 15 residues. V was pared by 1 base and J by 2 bases, with 12 bases between. Germline V gives CDR1 MNHEY, CDR2 SVGAGI. The DNA of the CDR3 is TGTGCCAGCAGTTACTGGGGGGACGGGACCTACGAGCAGTACTTC. Protein: CASSYWGDGTYEQYF.

The chain recombines TRBV9 with TRBJ2-5; no firm D call. Germline-derived CDR1 and CDR2 are SGDLS and YYNGEE. The CDR3 is 13 amino acids. Trimming pared 4 bases from V and 4 bases from J, leaving 11 bases between. The CDR3 sequence: CASSTIHGETQYF. In nucleotides, the CDR3 is TGTGCCAGCAGCACTATTCACGGAGAGACCCAGTACTTC.

The chain uses TRBV20-1 and TRBJ1-1; no firm D call. V was clipped by 6 bases and J by 5 bases, with 10 bases between them. This CDR3 comprises 11 residues. Germline V gives CDR1 DFQATT, CDR2 SNEGSKA (reference sequence). The CDR3 sequence: CSAPLGTEAFF. The CDR3 nucleotides are TGCAGTGCCCCTTTGGGGACTGAAGCTTTCTTT.

This clone showed up just a few times. Other DNA variants within this sample encode the same CDR3. This rearrangement joins TRBV30 to TRBJ1-1; possible D gene TRBD1, 6 bases. The CDR3 sequence is 13 residues long. Germline values: CDR1 GTSNPN, CDR2 SVGIG (reference sequence). V was cut by 1 base and J by 5 bases, with 11 bases left in between. The CDR3 sequence: CAWSDRGNTEAFF. CDR3 nucleotide sequence: TGTGCCTGGAGTGATAGGGGGAATACTGAAGCTTTCTTT.

In regard to this clone: Compared with germline, one end of the junction differs, possibly owing to a read error. V and J are TRBV7-3 and TRBJ2-4; D not resolved. Per the germline V gene, CDR1 is SGHTA and CDR2 is FQGTGA. The CDR3 runs to 13 residues. The CDR3 loop reads CASSLRGPKGSNF. In DNA, the CDR3 is TGTGCCAGCAGCCTTCGCGGACCCAAAGGGTCGAACTTC.

The V and J genes are TRBV25-1 and TRBJ2-7; possibly TRBD1 or TRBD2 for D (5 bases each). Trimming cost V 3 bases and J 1 base, with 13 bases left between them. CDR3 length equals 15 residues. CDR1 MGHDK and CDR2 SYGVNS come from the germline V gene. CDR3 in DNA: TGTGCCAGCAGTGAGGCCGGGACCGGATCCTACGAGCAGTACTTC. This codes for CASSEAGTGSYEQYF.

The rearrangement uses TRBV28 and TRBJ2-1; 7 nucleotides match TRBD2. The CDR3 spans 15 residues. J was trimmed by 0 bases and V by 6 bases; bases with no gene match: 5. The V gene's germline CDR1 is MDHEN and CDR2 SYDVKM. The CDR3 loop reads CASRSAGSSYNEQFF. The DNA of the CDR3 is TGTGCCAGCAGGTCAGCGGGGAGCTCCTACAATGAGCAGTTCTTC.

This clone was recorded once. The chain recombines TRBV28 with TRBJ2-5, with 11 bases aligning to TRBD1. Losses at the gene ends were 4 bases for V and 3 bases for J; bases not matched to a gene: 4. The germline gives CDR1 MDHEN, CDR2 SYDVKM. CDR3 length equals 15 residues. The CDR3 DNA reads TGTGCCAGCAGTTACCTGGGACAGGGGGAAGAGACCCAGTACTTC. Protein: CASSYLGQGEETQYF.

As for this clone: Other DNA sequences in this sample translate to the same CDR3. Written as DNA, the CDR3 is TGTGCCAGCAGTCTTCAGGGAAACACCGGGGAGCTGTTTTTT. Residues: CASSLQGNTGELFF. The J gene is TRBJ2-2, the V gene TRBV27, with a weak D call TRBD1 (5 bases). This CDR3 is built from 14 residues. Germline V gene data show CDR1 as MNHEY and CDR2 as SMNVEV (reference sequence). Between the trimmed V and J ends, which lost 5 bases and 2 bases, there was a span of 9 bases.

V gene TRBV27 combines with J gene TRBJ2-7; D is perhaps TRBD1 or TRBD2 (5 bases each). This CDR3 is built from 16 residues. V lost 4 bases, J lost 0 bases, and 16 bases lay in between. Germline CDR1 is MNHEY and CDR2 is SMNVEV (reference sequence). In DNA, the CDR3 is TGTGCCAGCAGTTCCTACGCCCGGGACGGCTCCTACGAGCAGTACTTC. Protein: CASSSYARDGSYEQYF.

This chain links TRBV29-1 with TRBJ2-7, with D possibly matching TRBD1 (5 bases). Per the germline V gene, CDR1 is SQVTM and CDR2 is ANQGSEA. There are 13 residues in the CDR3. V lost 8 bases to trimming and J lost 2 bases, with 16 bases between them. Here the CDR3 reads CSPGQSVAYEQYF. For the CDR3, the DNA is TGCAGCCCAGGGCAGAGTGTAGCCTACGAGCAGTACTTC.

This chain links TRBV28 with TRBJ1-5; 9 nucleotides align to TRBD1. CDR1 and CDR2 from the germline V gene are MDHEN and SYDVKM. The CDR3 consists of 14 residues. V was pared by 10 bases and J by 3 bases, with 7 bases of the junction left unmatched. CDR3 protein: CATRTGESNQPQHF. The CDR3 nucleotides are TGTGCCACCAGGACAGGGGAATCCAATCAGCCCCAGCATTTT.

The chain recombines TRBV11-2 with TRBJ2-2, with 7 positions matching TRBD1. After removal of 5 bases from V and 5 bases from J, the junction contained 8 bases not matched to a gene. The CDR3 length is 15 residues. Germline CDR1 and CDR2: SGHAT and FQNNGV. CDR3 region: CASSITPDRTGELFF. CDR3 nucleotides: TGTGCCAGCAGCATTACCCCGGACAGGACCGGGGAGCTGTTTTTT.

The chain joins TRBV9 to TRBJ2-7, with a possible D match to TRBD2 (6 bases). Trimming removed 3 bases from V and 7 bases from J, with 17 bases in between. Per the germline V gene, CDR1 is SGDLS and CDR2 is YYNGEE. The CDR3 extends over 14 amino acids. The CDR3 loop reads CASSALAGIEEQYF. CDR3 DNA sequence: TGTGCCAGCAGCGCCCTTGCGGGGATCGAGGAGCAGTACTTC.